These T cell receptor beta chains were read from a single sample in a study of Ad26.COV2.S vaccination and SARS-CoV-2 variants. Repertoires were generated with immunoSEQ multiplex PCR, while TCRdb's copy carries only in-frame clones and drops some. The sample has fewer than 400,000 clones, about 85% seen once. Sequencing used peripheral blood, obtained in a trial of Ad26.COV2.S vaccine versus placebo. The receptor source for this set is a person between 18 and 60 years old who received the Ad26.COV2.S COVID-19 vaccine or a placebo. The CDR3 runs from the conserved cysteine through the conserved F or W. D genes are given only for firm matches. Rows may omit the clone size; those that give it use once, few, many or a size class.

>TRBV18|TRBJ2-7|-|-
CASSPYHRETYEQYF
TGTGCCAGCTCACCATATCACAGAGAGACCTACGAGCAGTACTTC
>TRBV5-1|TRBJ2-1|-|-
CASSLEAGLKEQFF
TGCGCCAGCAGCTTGGAGGCTGGCCTTAAGGAGCAGTTCTTC
>TRBV5-5|TRBJ2-1|-|few
CASSLAGTYMMNEQFF
TGTGCCAGCAGCCTGGCCGGGACTTACATGATGAATGAGCAGTTCTTC
>TRBV12-3/TRBV12-4|TRBJ1-5|-|few
CASSEWNQPQHF
TGTGCCAGCAGCGAATGGAATCAGCCCCAGCATTTT
>TRBV5-1|TRBJ1-1|-|-
CASSLVAGQQPEAFF
TGCGCCAGCAGCTTGGTTGCCGGACAGCAACCTGAAGCTTTCTTT
>TRBV6-5|TRBJ1-1|-|-
CASRRVKNTEAFF
TGTGCCAGCAGACGGGTCAAGAACACTGAAGCTTTCTTT
>TRBV6-5|TRBJ1-6|-|-
CASSYQYSSYNSPLHF
TGTGCCAGCAGTTACCAGTATTCCTCCTATAATTCACCCCTCCACTTT
>TRBV29-1|TRBJ2-5|-|-
CSVGPKGETQYF
TGCAGCGTTGGCCCGAAAGGGGAGACCCAGTACTTC
>TRBV20-1|TRBJ1-2|-|-
CSARQTESYTF
TGCAGTGCTAGACAAACAGAAAGCTACACCTTC
>TRBV7-2|TRBJ2-7|-|-
CASSLGAYYEQYF
TGTGCCAGCAGCCTGGGGGCCTACTACGAGCAGTACTTC
>TRBV3-1/TRBV3-2|TRBJ2-7|-|-
CASSPRGVEQYF
TGTGCCAGCAGCCCACGGGGAGTTGAGCAGTACTTC
>TRBV11-3|TRBJ1-1|-|-
CASSAVRQRNTEAFF
TGTGCCAGCAGCGCAGTAAGACAGCGGAACACTGAAGCTTTCTTT
>TRBV6-5|TRBJ1-2|-|-
CASSYSTVNYGYTF
TGTGCCAGCAGTTACTCGACCGTTAACTATGGCTACACCTTC
>TRBV12-3/TRBV12-4|TRBJ2-3|-|-
CASSETDTQYF
TGTGCCAGCAGTGAAACAGATACGCAGTATTTT
>TRBV7-2|TRBJ1-2|-|-
CASSLGFPGDGYTF
TGTGCCAGCAGCTTAGGGTTCCCAGGGGATGGCTACACCTTC
>TRBV24-1|TRBJ1-2|-|-
CATSDLGGPMSYGYTF
TGTGCCACCAGTGATTTAGGTGGTCCGATGTCTTATGGCTACACCTTC
>TRBV6-5|TRBJ2-1|TRBD1|-
CASSYSQGVRHEQFF
TGTGCCAGCAGTTACTCCCAGGGGGTACGCCATGAGCAGTTCTTC
>TRBV11-1|TRBJ2-1|-|-
CASRRSYINEFNEQFF
TGTGCCAGCAGAAGATCTTACATCAATGAATTCAATGAGCAGTTCTTC
>TRBV6-5|TRBJ1-6|-|-
CAVRGEESPLHF
TGTGCTGTTAGGGGAGAAGAGTCACCCCTCCACTTT
>TRBV2|TRBJ2-4|TRBD1|once
CASSGQGNSKNIQYF
TGTGCCAGCAGCGGACAGGGGAACTCCAAAAACATTCAGTACTTC
>TRBV2|TRBJ2-7|-|-
CASSAAYEQYF
TGTGCCAGCAGTGCCGCCTACGAGCAGTACTTC
>TRBV7-6|TRBJ1-2|TRBD1|-
CASSPEQGLMGYGYTF
TGTGCCAGCAGCCCGGAACAGGGGTTGATGGGCTATGGCTACACCTTC
>TRBV5-4|TRBJ2-1|TRBD1|-
CASSADRGYNEQFF
TGTGCCAGCAGCGCGGACAGGGGCTACAATGAGCAGTTCTTC
>TRBV4-1|TRBJ2-7|-|-
CASSQGLNNEQYF
TGCGCCAGCAGCCAAGGACTGAATAACGAGCAGTACTTC
>TRBV7-2|TRBJ1-5|TRBD1|-
CASSSSGQPNQPQHF
TGTGCCAGCAGCTCTTCGGGACAGCCTAATCAGCCCCAGCATTTT
>TRBV9|TRBJ2-1|TRBD1|-
CASSTRTGANEQFF
TGTGCCAGCAGCACAAGGACAGGGGCAAATGAGCAGTTCTTC
>TRBV29-1|TRBJ2-7|-|-
CSVGNPYEQYF
TGCAGCGTCGGGAATCCCTACGAGCAGTACTTC
>TRBV5-1|TRBJ1-6|-|-
CASSLVGSPLHF
TGCGCCAGCAGCTTGGTGGGTTCACCCCTCCACTTT
>TRBV27|TRBJ1-2|-|-
CASSHVPPGVSYGYTF
TGTGCCAGCAGTCACGTCCCCCCGGGGGTAAGCTATGGCTACACCTTC
>TRBV13|TRBJ2-2|-|once
CASSPLAGELFF
TGTGCCAGCAGCCCCTTGGCCGGGGAGCTGTTTTTT
>TRBV3-1/TRBV3-2|TRBJ1-1|-|-
CASSQGDSVTEAFF
TGTGCCAGCAGCCAAGGGGATTCGGTCACTGAAGCTTTCTTT
>TRBV9|TRBJ1-1|-|-
CASSVARNTEAFF
TGTGCCAGCAGCGTAGCCCGGAACACTGAAGCTTTCTTT
>TRBV30|TRBJ2-2|TRBD1|once
CAWSWDSGTGELFF
TGTGCCTGGAGTTGGGACAGCGGCACCGGGGAGCTGTTTTTT
>TRBV11-2|TRBJ1-3|-|-
CASSRKIFGNTIYF
TGTGCCAGCAGCCGAAAGATTTTTGGAAACACCATATATTTT
>TRBV5-1|TRBJ1-1|-|-
CASSHLSQNTEAFF
TGCGCCAGCAGCCACCTCTCCCAGAACACTGAAGCTTTCTTT
>TRBV2|TRBJ1-4|TRBD1|-
CASSSVPGQGRSVKLFF
TGTGCCAGCAGTTCTGTCCCGGGACAGGGTCGGTCCGTAAAACTGTTTTTT
>TRBV12-3/TRBV12-4|TRBJ1-2|-|-
CASSEAGRGGYTF
TGTGCCAGCAGCGAGGCGGGTAGGGGTGGCTACACCTTC
>TRBV9|TRBJ2-5|TRBD1|-
CASSVGTAALGTQYF
TGTGCCAGCAGCGTCGGGACAGCTGCCCTGGGGACCCAGTACTTC
>TRBV24-1|TRBJ2-2|-|-
CATSAPWAASGELFF
TGTGCCACCAGTGCCCCCTGGGCAGCCTCCGGGGAGCTGTTTTTT
>TRBV4-1|TRBJ2-5|-|-
CASSQVGLETQYF
TGCGCCAGCAGCCAAGTGGGGTTGGAGACCCAGTACTTC
>TRBV24-1|TRBJ1-4|-|-
CATSRRGVGEKLFF
TGTGCCACCAGTAGAAGGGGAGTAGGTGAAAAACTGTTTTTT
>TRBV25-1|TRBJ1-1|-|-
CASSEYTFGEGLNTEAFF
TGTGCCAGCAGTGAATATACGTTCGGGGAGGGACTGAACACTGAAGCTTTCTTT
>TRBV5-1|TRBJ1-4|-|-
CASSGPTHEKLFF
TGCGCCAGCTCAGGCCCCACGCATGAAAAACTGTTTTTT
>TRBV3-1/TRBV3-2|TRBJ1-2|-|-
CASSQAGNYGYTF
TGTGCCAGCAGCCAAGCAGGGAACTATGGCTACACCTTC
>TRBV19|TRBJ1-1|TRBD1|-
CASSSQSWDRGHTEAFF
TGTGCCAGTAGTTCGCAATCTTGGGACAGGGGCCACACTGAAGCTTTCTTT
>TRBV7-8|TRBJ2-2|-|-
CASSITGSVWLFF
TGTGCCAGCAGCATAACAGGGAGCGTTTGGCTGTTTTTT
>TRBV7-9|TRBJ2-7|-|few
CASSLKTDYEQYF
TGTGCCAGCAGCTTAAAGACGGACTACGAGCAGTACTTC
>TRBV7-3|TRBJ2-1|TRBD2|-
CASSLTSLAGYNEQFF
TGTGCCAGCAGCTTAACGTCCCTAGCGGGGTACAATGAGCAGTTCTTC
>TRBV6-5|TRBJ2-7|-|-
CASSLGPTLYEQYF
TGTGCCAGCAGTTTAGGACCGACCCTCTACGAGCAGTACTTC